Sequencing of this T cell receptor beta chain was carried out in a study of blood T cell repertoires in COVID-19. The wider study: The origin of the acute and convalescent COVID-19 samples was the United States, Italy and Spain. PBMCs, B-cell-depleted T cells, or T cells were the source of the cDNA or gDNA that made up the material.

The method was immunoSEQ multiplex PCR; TCRdb's version includes in-frame clones alone and lacks a portion of them. This table holds hundreds of thousands of clones, just under 90% found once. Trimming took 7 bases from V and 3 from J, leaving 13 bases between them. Germline-derived CDR1 and CDR2 are MNHEY and SVGAGI. There are 14 residues in the CDR3. The clonotype comes from a woman aged 18-35 years with acute or convalescent COVID-19. Sequencing was carried out using peripheral blood. The chain uses TRBV6-5 and TRBJ2-1; D perhaps matches TRBD1 (5 bases). The chain's CDR3 is CASTARALYNEQFF. As DNA, the CDR3 is TGTGCCAGCACGGCCAGGGCCCTCTACAATGAGCAGTTCTTC.